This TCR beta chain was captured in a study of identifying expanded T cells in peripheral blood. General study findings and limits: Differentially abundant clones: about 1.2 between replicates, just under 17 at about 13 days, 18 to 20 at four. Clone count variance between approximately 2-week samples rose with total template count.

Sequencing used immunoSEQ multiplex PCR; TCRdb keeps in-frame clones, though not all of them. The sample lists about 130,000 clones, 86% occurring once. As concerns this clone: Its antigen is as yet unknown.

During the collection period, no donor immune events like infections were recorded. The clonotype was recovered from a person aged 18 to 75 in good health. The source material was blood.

The CDR3, as DNA: TGTGCCAGCAGCGTCACTAACACAGATACGCAGTATTTT. Translating gives CASSVTNTDTQYF. The V call is TRBV9, the J call TRBJ2-3; D is uncertain. The CDR3 is made up of 13 amino acids. V dropped 2 bases and J dropped 2 bases, with 6 bases sitting between them. Germline V gene sequence: CDR1 SGDLS, CDR2 YYNGEE.